Each of the 8 T cell receptor beta chains below was sequenced from the same sample in a study of blood T cells in healthy people across ages. The second PCR ran roughly 6 to 11 cycles with a sample-barcoded 5' primer and J-beta primers. TCRdb re-analysed the 5' RACE reads in MiXCR, keeping a single row per CDR3 protein. The sample carries 650,000 to 950,000 distinct CDR3 sequences, around 42% recorded once. Sequencing used blood. The receptors shown here come from a man aged 60 to 69 in good health.

This rearrangement joins TRBV10-3 to TRBJ1-2; 11 bases map to TRBD1. The CDR3 length is 14 residues. Germline V gene lookup returns CDR1 ENHRY and CDR2 SYGVKD. V gave up 6 bases and J gave up 4 bases; unmatched junction bases: 4. CDR3 sequence (DNA): TGTGCCATCAGGACCGGGACAGGGGGCTATGGCTACACCTTC. This gives the protein CAIRTGTGGYGYTF.

This clonotype was detected only a few times. V usage is TRBV20-1 and J usage is TRBJ2-3, with 11 bases that match TRBD1. The length of the CDR3 is 16 residues. Germline assignment: CDR1 DFQATT and CDR2 SNEGSKA (reference sequence). Trimming removed 5 bases from V and 6 bases from J; junction bases left unmatched: 13. The DNA for the CDR3 is TGCAGTGCTCTGGGGATGGACAGGGGGCTCCCCGATACGCAGTATTTT. Protein sequence: CSALGMDRGLPDTQYF.

The V call is TRBV7-9, the J call TRBJ2-3; 10 bases align to TRBD2. The CDR3 length is 17 residues. V was pared by 4 bases and J by 0 bases, with 7 bases of the junction left unmatched. Germline V gene data show CDR1 as SEHNR and CDR2 as FQNEAQ (reference sequence). The CDR3 DNA is TGTGCCAGCAGCTCCCCTAGAGCGGGGGGGAGCACAGATACGCAGTATTTT. Protein product: CASSSPRAGGSTDTQYF.

The chain has TRBV10-1 and TRBJ2-7; D perhaps matches TRBD2 (5 bases). Germline CDR1 is WNHNN and CDR2 is SYGVQD (reference sequence). The CDR3 extends over 19 amino acids. Trimming stripped 2 bases from V and 0 bases from J, with 23 bases between. The CDR3 DNA reads TGCGCCAGCAGTGAGATAAGGAGGACCGTAGTTCCGACCTCCTACGAGCAGTACTTC. It encodes CASSEIRRTVVPTSYEQYF.

This chain links TRBV9 with TRBJ2-2; weak D call: TRBD2 (7 bases). The CDR3 totals 15 residues. Germline-derived CDR1 and CDR2 are SGDLS and YYNGEE. Trimming pared 4 bases from V and 3 bases from J, leaving 13 bases between. The CDR3 is CASSRAGAYTGELFF. For the CDR3, the DNA is TGTGCCAGCAGCAGGGCGGGGGCGTACACCGGGGAGCTGTTTTTT. The full variable domain, in which reference TRBV9 and TRBJ2-2 provide the parts outside the CDR3, is DSGVTQTPKHLITATGQRVTLRCSPRSGDLSVYWYQQSLDQGLQFLIQYYNGEERAKGNILERFSAQQFPDLHSELNLSSLELGDSALYFCASSRAGAYTGELFFGEGSRLTVL.

This clonotype was seen a single time. V and J are TRBV4-3 and TRBJ1-1; possible D gene TRBD1, 5 bases. CDR1 and CDR2 (germline): LGHNA, YSLEER. Trimming removed 7 bases from V and 0 bases from J, with 18 bases in between. The CDR3 length is 16 residues. The CDR3: CASTQGTAALNTEAFF. In DNA form, the CDR3 reads TGCGCCAGCACTCAAGGGACCGCGGCTTTGAACACTGAAGCTTTCTTT.

The chain links TRBV28 to TRBJ1-2; 9 bases line up with TRBD1. Germline V gene lookup returns CDR1 MDHEN and CDR2 SYDVKM. The CDR3 contains 14 residues. V lost 6 bases, J lost 4 bases, and 6 bases stayed unmatched. The CDR3 DNA sequence: TGTGCCAGCAGACCGGGACAGGGAAGCTATGGCTACACCTTC. Translating gives CASRPGQGSYGYTF.

The sample holds a few counts of this clonotype. The rearrangement links TRBV15 to TRBJ1-5; no clear D gene. This CDR3 is built from 12 residues. V lost 5 bases and J 4 bases, leaving 6 bases between the germline ends. The germline gives CDR1 LNHNV, CDR2 YYDKDF (reference sequence). CDR3 residues: CATSPSNQPQHF. The CDR3 DNA sequence: TGTGCCACCAGCCCGAGTAATCAGCCCCAGCATTTT.